These 7 T cell receptor beta chains were sequenced from one sample in a study of shared clonotypes between healthy human individuals. Sequenced by immunoSEQ multiplex PCR; TCRdb stores in-frame clones only, minus some. Of nearly 600,000 clones in the sample, 95% to 96% are singletons; the top ten hold over 0.09%. The naive CD8 fraction comprised CD45RO-negative cells positively selected for CCR7 and excluded terminally differentiated effector memory CD45RA+ cells. Sequenced sample: naive CD8+ T cells sorted from blood. The receptors originated from a woman aged 30 to 39 in good health.

This rearrangement joins TRBV30 to TRBJ1-6; 10 bases match TRBD1. CDR1 and CDR2 (germline): GTSNPN, SVGIG (reference sequence). The junction had 0 bases not matched to a gene; V was cut back by 1 base and J by 9 bases. The length of the CDR3 is 13 residues. DNA for the CDR3: TGTGCCTGGAGTGGGACAGGGGGTTCACCCCTCCACTTT. Protein: CAWSGTGGSPLHF.

The chain is built from TRBV19 and TRBJ2-3; TRBD2 aligns across 12 bases. Per the germline V gene, CDR1 is LNHDA and CDR2 is SQIVND (reference sequence). This CDR3 spans 16 amino acids. V lost 6 bases to trimming and J lost 5 bases; unmatched junction nucleotides: 9. CDR3 in DNA: TGTGCCAGTAGGACCCTACTAGCGGGAGGTGTAGATACGCAGTATTTT. It is translated as CASRTLLAGGVDTQYF.

The chain carries TRBV5-1 and TRBJ1-4, with D hard to call. Germline loops: CDR1 SGHRS, CDR2 YFSETQ. Trimming removed 3 bases at V and 4 bases at J, with 13 bases between. The CDR3 loop spans 15 amino acids. The CDR3: CASSSCSRGNEKLFF. The CDR3 nucleotides read TGCGCCAGCAGCTCGTGCTCGCGGGGTAATGAAAAACTGTTTTTT.

V usage is TRBV15 and J usage is TRBJ2-7; the D gene is possibly TRBD2 (6 bases). The CDR3 extends over 16 amino acids. Trimming shortened V by 0 bases and J by 2 bases, and 14 bases separated the two germline ends. The V gene's germline CDR1 is LNHNV and CDR2 YYDKDF (reference sequence). The CDR3 region is CATSRELASVTYEQYF. CDR3 sequence (DNA): TGTGCCACCAGCAGAGAGTTAGCTAGCGTAACCTACGAGCAGTACTTC.

The J gene is TRBJ1-3, the V gene TRBV7-9; D is ambiguous. V was shortened by 1 base and J by 1 base, with 11 bases between the two germline ends. The germline gives CDR1 SEHNR, CDR2 FQNEAQ (reference sequence). There are 16 residues in the CDR3. CDR3 loop: CASSLEPGYSGNTIYF. As DNA, the CDR3 is TGTGCCAGCAGCTTAGAGCCCGGGTATTCTGGAAACACCATATATTTT.

V and J are TRBV7-6 and TRBJ1-1; weak D call: TRBD1 (5 bases). This CDR3 region has 14 residues. Germline assignment: CDR1 SGHVS and CDR2 FNYEAQ. V was shortened by 7 bases and J by 3 bases, with 15 bases between the two germline ends. CDR3 sequence (DNA): TGTGCCAGCAAAGTCATAAAAGGGGACACTGAAGCTTTCTTT. This encodes CASKVIKGDTEAFF.

This clone was detected once. The gene calls are TRBV27 and TRBJ2-7; 9 bases map to TRBD1. The V gene end was trimmed by 5 bases and the J gene end by 4 bases; junction bases not matched to a gene: 3. Germline CDR1 reads MNHEY; CDR2 reads SMNVEV (reference sequence). The CDR3 totals 13 residues. The CDR3 DNA sequence: TGTGCCAGCAGTACAGGGGGCGCATACGAGCAGTACTTC. Residues: CASSTGGAYEQYF.